Detailed here is one T cell receptor (beta chain). What it binds is unknown. These data originate in a study of T-cell memory formation after mild COVID-19. V was cut by 5 bases and J by 0 bases, with 2 bases left in between. CDR1 and CDR2 (germline): SEHNR, FQNEAQ (reference sequence). The CDR3 consists of 13 residues. Study results and caveats: A second wave of clones peaked on day 37, and their SARS-CoV-2 specificity went unconfirmed. Pre-infection memory contained some responding clones, which suggested that cross-reactive memory had joined. Balance between CD4 and CD8 was seen in clones contracting day 15 to 85, and a CD4+ lean was seen in later expanders.

5'RACE, which relied on constant-segment primers, yielded TCR alpha and TCR beta cDNA libraries carrying sample barcodes and UMIs. TCRdb re-derived calls from the 5' RACE reads in MiXCR, one entry per CDR3 protein. The sample consists of 100,000 to 150,000 distinct CDR3 sequences, over 15% of them appearing once. Sequences were obtained from PBMCs or a T cell subset sorted from them (not recorded which). This TCR came from a man younger than 35 who had mild COVID-19 (a few samples of this study predate the infection). Cell type and time point are not known. This chain joins TRBV7-9 and TRBJ2-6, with D unresolved. CDR3 sequence (DNA): TGTGCCAGCAGCGGCTCTGGGGCCAACGTCCTGACTTTC. Protein product: CASSGSGANVLTF.